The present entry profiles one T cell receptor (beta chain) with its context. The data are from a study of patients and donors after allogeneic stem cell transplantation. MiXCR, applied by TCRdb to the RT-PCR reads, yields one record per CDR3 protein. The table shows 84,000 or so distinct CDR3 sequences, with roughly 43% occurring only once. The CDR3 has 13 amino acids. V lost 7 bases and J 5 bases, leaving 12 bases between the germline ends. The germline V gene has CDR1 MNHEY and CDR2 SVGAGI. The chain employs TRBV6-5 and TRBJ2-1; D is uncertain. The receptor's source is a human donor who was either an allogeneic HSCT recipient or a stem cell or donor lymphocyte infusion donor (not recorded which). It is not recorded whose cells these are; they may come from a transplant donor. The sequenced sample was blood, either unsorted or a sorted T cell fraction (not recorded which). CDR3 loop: CASKYARNNEQFF. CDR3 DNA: TGTGCCAGCAAGTATGCGAGAAACAATGAGCAGTTCTTC.